This entry is about one T cell receptor beta chain. The data are from a study of cytotoxic CD8 clonotypes in ibrutinib-treated CLL. Study summary: The cohort had 10 to 11 relapsed/refractory and over 14 treatment-naive patients, 17 IGHV unmutated.

Roughly 2 micrograms of genomic DNA, which was extracted from cryopreserved PBMCs, served as the material used for the TCR beta libraries. The CDR3 is 13 amino acids. V lost 4 bases and J 7 bases, leaving 17 bases between the germline ends. Germline CDR1 is SQVTM and CDR2 is ANQGSEA. TCRdb keeps only in-frame clones here, not all; method: immunoSEQ multiplex PCR. This table has roughly 250,000 clones, around 70% appearing once. The J gene is TRBJ2-7, the V gene TRBV29-1; D may match TRBD1 or TRBD2 (5 bases each). The material sequenced was PBMCs, taken after 24 months of ibrutinib treatment. The TCR sequence derives from a human donor with chronic lymphocytic leukemia. The CDR3 here is CSVGRGLLREQYF. CDR3 in DNA: TGCAGCGTTGGCCGGGGCCTCCTACGAGAGCAGTACTTC.